The rows below give T cell receptor beta chains drawn from one sample of a study of response to subunit inactivated influenza vaccine. TCRdb redid the calling of the RT-PCR reads with MiXCR, one entry per CDR3 protein. The sample consists of 300,000 to 350,000 distinct CDR3 sequences, about a fifth of them appearing once. The specimen was PBMCs from blood, collected about 20 months after vaccination. These receptor sequences come from a man in his fifties or sixties who received an inactivated influenza vaccine. Both conserved end residues are part of each CDR3. The order of the fields is J gene, clone size, V gene, D gene, CDR3 DNA, CDR3 protein. A D gene is named only where the DNA matches it firmly. Clone size, where shown, is once, few, many, or a class for clones that have expanded.

J gene: TRBJ2-4; clone size: many; V gene: TRBV11-2; D gene: NA; CDR3 DNA: TGTGCCAGCAGCCCACAACCCGGGGTCGCCAAAAACATTCAGTACTTC; CDR3 protein: CASSPQPGVAKNIQYF
J gene: TRBJ2-7; clone size: NA; V gene: TRBV6-1; D gene: NA; CDR3 DNA: TGTGCCAGCAGCCCAGGGGTGGCCTCCTACGAGCAGTACTTC; CDR3 protein: CASSPGVASYEQYF
J gene: TRBJ1-1; clone size: NA; V gene: TRBV7-3; D gene: NA; CDR3 DNA: TGTGCCAGCAGCCCAGGGTCCATGAACACTGAAGCTTTCTTT; CDR3 protein: CASSPGSMNTEAFF
J gene: TRBJ1-1; clone size: NA; V gene: TRBV2; D gene: NA; CDR3 DNA: TGTGCCAGCAGGCAGGGGATGAACACTGAAGCTTTCTTT; CDR3 protein: CASRQGMNTEAFF
J gene: TRBJ2-7; clone size: NA; V gene: TRBV19; D gene: NA; CDR3 DNA: TGTGCCAGTAGTGCAACGGTCTCCTACGAGCAGTACTTC; CDR3 protein: CASSATVSYEQYF
J gene: TRBJ1-2; clone size: many; V gene: TRBV5-1; D gene: NA; CDR3 DNA: TGCGCCAGCTCCTCCGACGGAAACTATGGCTACACCTTC; CDR3 protein: CASSSDGNYGYTF
J gene: TRBJ2-7; clone size: NA; V gene: TRBV5-1; D gene: TRBD1; CDR3 DNA: TGCGCCAGCAGCCTTCTGGGACAGACCTACGAGCAGTACTTC; CDR3 protein: CASSLLGQTYEQYF
J gene: TRBJ1-5; clone size: once; V gene: TRBV5-8; D gene: NA; CDR3 DNA: TGTGCCAGGAGCTGGGGACGGCAAAATCAGCCCCAGCATTTT; CDR3 protein: CARSWGRQNQPQHF
J gene: TRBJ1-1; clone size: many; V gene: TRBV5-5; D gene: NA; CDR3 DNA: TGTGCCAGCAGCTTGCAAGGACAGCTCACAGAAGCTTTCTTT; CDR3 protein: CASSLQGQLTEAFF
J gene: TRBJ1-1; clone size: few; V gene: TRBV5-1; D gene: TRBD1; CDR3 DNA: TGCGCCAGCAGCCCTGCGGGACAGGGGTCCCCTAACACTGAAGCTTTCTTT; CDR3 protein: CASSPAGQGSPNTEAFF
J gene: TRBJ1-3; clone size: many; V gene: TRBV28; D gene: TRBD1; CDR3 DNA: TGTGCCAGCAGTCCCCCAGGGACAGCTGGAAACACCATATATTTT; CDR3 protein: CASSPPGTAGNTIYF
J gene: TRBJ2-3; clone size: NA; V gene: TRBV29-1; D gene: TRBD2; CDR3 DNA: TGCAGCGCCGGGACTAGCCCCGATACGCAGTATTTT; CDR3 protein: CSAGTSPDTQYF
J gene: TRBJ1-2; clone size: NA; V gene: TRBV7-2; D gene: NA; CDR3 DNA: TGTGCCAGCAGCGGGAGCAGGGTTGGCTACACCTTC; CDR3 protein: CASSGSRVGYTF
J gene: TRBJ2-2; clone size: few; V gene: TRBV10-3; D gene: NA; CDR3 DNA: TGTGCCATCAGTAATCGGGGGGCGGAAACCGGGGAGCTGTTTTTT; CDR3 protein: CAISNRGAETGELFF
J gene: TRBJ2-2; clone size: NA; V gene: TRBV13; D gene: NA; CDR3 DNA: TGTGCCAGCAGCTCTCCAGAGGGCAACGCCGGGGAGCTGTTTTTT; CDR3 protein: CASSSPEGNAGELFF
J gene: TRBJ2-1; clone size: NA; V gene: TRBV12-3/TRBV12-4; D gene: NA; CDR3 DNA: TGTGCCAGCACGTCTAGGGGTATCAATGAGCAGTTCTTC; CDR3 protein: CASTSRGINEQFF
J gene: TRBJ2-2; clone size: NA; V gene: TRBV18; D gene: NA; CDR3 DNA: TGTGCCAGCTCACCGAACCCTGGGGGCCTGAACACCGGGGAGCTGTTTTTT; CDR3 protein: CASSPNPGGLNTGELFF
J gene: TRBJ2-7; clone size: few; V gene: TRBV27; D gene: TRBD2; CDR3 DNA: TGTGCCAGCCGACCTATCACGGGGGGCGAGCAGTACTTC; CDR3 protein: CASRPITGGEQYF
J gene: TRBJ1-1; clone size: few; V gene: TRBV24-1; D gene: NA; CDR3 DNA: TGTGCCACCTCTCTTGGGAACACTGAAGCTTTCTTT; CDR3 protein: CATSLGNTEAFF
J gene: TRBJ2-7; clone size: NA; V gene: TRBV6-5; D gene: NA; CDR3 DNA: TGTGCCAGCAGTTACGAGGGGAACTACGAGCAGTACTTC; CDR3 protein: CASSYEGNYEQYF
J gene: TRBJ2-7; clone size: NA; V gene: TRBV6-5; D gene: NA; CDR3 DNA: TGTGCCAGCAGTTACTCGAGTTCTAGCCTGTCCCCCTACGAGCAGTACTTC; CDR3 protein: CASSYSSSSLSPYEQYF
J gene: TRBJ2-1; clone size: NA; V gene: TRBV6-2/TRBV6-3; D gene: NA; CDR3 DNA: TGTGCCAGCAGTTACAGGGGGGATTCCTACAATGAGCAGTTCTTC; CDR3 protein: CASSYRGDSYNEQFF
J gene: TRBJ1-5; clone size: NA; V gene: TRBV20-1; D gene: TRBD1; CDR3 DNA: TGCAGTGCTAGAGTTCCACAGGGGAAGCCCCAGCATTTT; CDR3 protein: CSARVPQGKPQHF
J gene: TRBJ1-1; clone size: NA; V gene: TRBV3-1; D gene: NA; CDR3 DNA: TGTGCCAGCAGCCAAAAACTCCCTAGTTCGGAAGCTTTCTTT; CDR3 protein: CASSQKLPSSEAFF
J gene: TRBJ2-3; clone size: many; V gene: TRBV11-2; D gene: TRBD2; CDR3 DNA: TGTGCCAGCAGCTTTCTAGCGGGGGTTGTGACAGATACGCAGTATTTT; CDR3 protein: CASSFLAGVVTDTQYF
J gene: TRBJ1-1; clone size: few; V gene: TRBV5-5; D gene: NA; CDR3 DNA: TGTGCCAGCAGCGCCTTTGAGGTGGGCACTGAAGCTTTCTTT; CDR3 protein: CASSAFEVGTEAFF
J gene: TRBJ1-5; clone size: NA; V gene: TRBV20-1; D gene: NA; CDR3 DNA: TGCAGTGCCACTTTTGGGGGGGCTAATCAGCCCCAGCATTTT; CDR3 protein: CSATFGGANQPQHF
J gene: TRBJ1-3; clone size: many; V gene: TRBV12-3/TRBV12-4; D gene: NA; CDR3 DNA: TGTGCCAGCAGTTCCCAGCTAGCTGGAAACACCATATATTTT; CDR3 protein: CASSSQLAGNTIYF
J gene: TRBJ1-1; clone size: NA; V gene: TRBV19; D gene: TRBD1; CDR3 DNA: TGTGCCAGTGCGGGACAGGGAAACACTGAAGCTTTCTTT; CDR3 protein: CASAGQGNTEAFF
J gene: TRBJ2-7; clone size: NA; V gene: TRBV15; D gene: TRBD2; CDR3 DNA: TGTGCCACCAGCAGAGCGGGAGGAAAGGAAACCTACGAGCAGTACTTC; CDR3 protein: CATSRAGGKETYEQYF
J gene: TRBJ1-5; clone size: NA; V gene: TRBV19; D gene: NA; CDR3 DNA: TGTGCCAGTCGACCCTGGGCAGATAGCAATCAGCCCCAGCATTTT; CDR3 protein: CASRPWADSNQPQHF
J gene: TRBJ2-7; clone size: NA; V gene: TRBV6-2/TRBV6-3; D gene: NA; CDR3 DNA: TGTGCCAGCAGAAACCCAGCACGGGGCGATCCCACCTACGAGCAGTACTTC; CDR3 protein: CASRNPARGDPTYEQYF
J gene: TRBJ2-3; clone size: NA; V gene: TRBV4-2; D gene: TRBD1; CDR3 DNA: TGTGCCAGCAGCCAAGAAACAGGGGGAGGTACGCAGTATTTT; CDR3 protein: CASSQETGGGTQYF
J gene: TRBJ2-5; clone size: few; V gene: TRBV28; D gene: NA; CDR3 DNA: TGTGCCAGCAACCAACTAGCCAACCAAGAGACCCAGTACTTC; CDR3 protein: CASNQLANQETQYF
J gene: TRBJ1-1; clone size: many; V gene: TRBV29-1; D gene: TRBD1; CDR3 DNA: TGCAGCGTTGCGGGACAGGGGGCCACTGAAGCTTTCTTT; CDR3 protein: CSVAGQGATEAFF
J gene: TRBJ2-3; clone size: few; V gene: TRBV28; D gene: NA; CDR3 DNA: TGTGCCAGCAGTTTAGGGGGGCTGGATACGCAGTATTTT; CDR3 protein: CASSLGGLDTQYF
J gene: TRBJ2-1; clone size: NA; V gene: TRBV6-5; D gene: NA; CDR3 DNA: TGTGCCAGCAGTTACTCGCGGCTAGGCAATGAGCAGTTCTTC; CDR3 protein: CASSYSRLGNEQFF
J gene: TRBJ1-4; clone size: many; V gene: TRBV5-1; D gene: NA; CDR3 DNA: TGCGCCAGCAGCTTGGGAGCGAGAGAAAAACTGTTTTTT; CDR3 protein: CASSLGAREKLFF
J gene: TRBJ2-2; clone size: NA; V gene: TRBV7-2; D gene: TRBD1; CDR3 DNA: TGTGCCAGCAGCTTCGACAGGGCGAACACCGGGGAGCTGTTTTTT; CDR3 protein: CASSFDRANTGELFF